This TCR beta chain derives from a study of shared clonotypes between healthy human individuals. Overall study: The donor pool was made up of a couple of women and three men aged 18 to 49.

TCRdb's copy holds only in-frame clones and misses some; the assay was immunoSEQ multiplex PCR. Of more than 550,000 clones listed, around 90% are singletons. Trimming removed 9 bases from V and 1 base from J, with 18 bases in between. The germline V gene encodes CDR1 LGHNA and CDR2 YNFKEQ. The CDR3 covers 16 residues. The clonotype was recovered from a man aged 18 to 30 in good health. Some clones in this sample may be carry-over from other donors' samples. Source material: memory CD8+ T cells from PBMCs. Indicated subset: CD45RO+ cells pooled with CCR7-negative TemRA cells. The chain carries TRBV4-2 and TRBJ2-2; D possibly corresponds to TRBD2 (6 bases). This chain's CDR3 is CASGTAGQLNTGELFF. The CDR3 DNA reads TGTGCCAGTGGAACGGCGGGGCAACTGAACACCGGGGAGCTGTTTTTT.